This TCR beta chain came from a study of T-cell reconstitution after alpha-beta-depleted transplantation in children. Preparation of the TCRbeta library used unique molecular identifiers. Each CDR3 protein is one row after TCRdb ran MiXCR on the PCR reads. This sample has 90,000 to 130,000 distinct CDR3 sequences, with about 9.4% found just once. This clonotype was observed a handful of times. Sequences were derived from PBMCs, sampled before TCRalphabeta/CD19-depleted stem cell transplant. The clonotype originates from a boy younger than 10 with acute lymphoblastic leukemia, due to receive a stem cell transplant.

In DNA form, the CDR3 reads TGCGCCAGCAGTTATTATTCAGGGAAACAAGAGACCCAGTACTTC. It codes for CASSYYSGKQETQYF. This chain uses TRBV5-1 with TRBJ2-5, with D possibly being TRBD1 (5 bases). The germline V and J ends were trimmed by 5 bases and 2 bases, with 16 bases remaining between them. The V gene's germline CDR1 is SGHRS and CDR2 YFSETQ. The CDR3 spans 15 residues.